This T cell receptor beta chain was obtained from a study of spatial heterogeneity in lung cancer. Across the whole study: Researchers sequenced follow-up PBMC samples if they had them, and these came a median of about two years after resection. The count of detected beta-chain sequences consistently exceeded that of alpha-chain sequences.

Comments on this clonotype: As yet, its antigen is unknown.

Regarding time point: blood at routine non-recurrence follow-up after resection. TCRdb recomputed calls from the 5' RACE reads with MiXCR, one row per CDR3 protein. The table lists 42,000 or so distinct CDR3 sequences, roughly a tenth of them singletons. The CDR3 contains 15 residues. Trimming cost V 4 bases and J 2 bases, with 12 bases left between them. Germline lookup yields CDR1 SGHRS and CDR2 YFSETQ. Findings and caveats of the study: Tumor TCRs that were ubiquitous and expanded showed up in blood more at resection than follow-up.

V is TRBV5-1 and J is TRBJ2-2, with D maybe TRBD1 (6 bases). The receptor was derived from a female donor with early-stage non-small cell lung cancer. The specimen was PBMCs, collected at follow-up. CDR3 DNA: TGCGCCAGCAGCATGCTGACAGGAAACACCGGGGAGCTGTTTTTT. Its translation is CASSMLTGNTGELFF.